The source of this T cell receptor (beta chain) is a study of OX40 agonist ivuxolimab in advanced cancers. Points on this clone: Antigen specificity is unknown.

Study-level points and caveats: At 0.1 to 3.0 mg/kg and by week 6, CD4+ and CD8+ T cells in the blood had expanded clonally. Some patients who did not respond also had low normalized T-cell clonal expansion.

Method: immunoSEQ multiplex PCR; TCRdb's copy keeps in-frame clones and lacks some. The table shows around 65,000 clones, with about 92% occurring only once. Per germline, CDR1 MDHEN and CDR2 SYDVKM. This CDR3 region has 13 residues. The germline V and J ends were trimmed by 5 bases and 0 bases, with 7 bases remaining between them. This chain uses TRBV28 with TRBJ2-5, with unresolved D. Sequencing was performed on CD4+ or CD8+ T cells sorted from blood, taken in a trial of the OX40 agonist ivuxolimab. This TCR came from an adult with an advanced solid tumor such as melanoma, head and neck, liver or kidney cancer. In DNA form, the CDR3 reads TGTGCCAGCAGTGGGATGGACCAAGAGACCCAGTACTTC. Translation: CASSGMDQETQYF.